The source of this T cell receptor beta chain is a study of cytotoxic CD8 clonotypes in ibrutinib-treated CLL. Sequencing was performed with immunoSEQ multiplex PCR; in TCRdb, only in-frame clones are kept and a portion is missing. This repertoire shows about 25,000 clones, roughly 69% found once; its top ten account for roughly 51%. Looked up from germline, CDR1 is SGHNT and CDR2 is YYREEE (reference sequence). CDR3 length: 14 residues. V dropped 5 bases and J dropped 4 bases, with 13 bases sitting between them. The chain recombines TRBV5-4 with TRBJ1-5; D might be TRBD1 (6 bases). The source of this sequence is a human donor with chronic lymphocytic leukemia. This material consisted of PBMCs, taken at disease progression, from a patient treated with ibrutinib. CDR3 sequence (DNA): TGTGCCAGCAGTTCGGGACACTTGAATCAGCCCCAGCATTTT. Protein product: CASSSGHLNQPQHF.